This T cell receptor beta chain was found in a study of blood T cell repertoires in COVID-19 (dated by TCRdb to 2018 to 2021). Broadly, across the study: Collaborator samples came from the United States, Italy and Spain and covered acute and convalescent phases of COVID-19. The repertoires were released in a freely available public database meant as a resource for research on the immune response to SARS-CoV-2. The material from the prospective study consisted of cDNA or gDNA derived from T cells, B-cell-depleted T cells, or PBMCs. The samples were drawn from the first 160 participants of the ongoing ImmuneRACE study and from 1,254 subjects provided by 6 global collaborators. Where available, HLA class I and class II types were taken from metadata supplied by the sample provider and were not determined by assay-based typing. Nearly every sample came with metadata listing a de-identified subject ID, COVID-19 status, age in years and sex. Subjects who had been exposed to COVID-19, were actively infected with it, or had recovered from it provided the deeply sampled blood TCRbeta repertoires that made up the dataset. Summary of the overall study and its limitations: How much clinical and demographic metadata was included differed by source and by participant, and the metadata was provided uncurated.

Cut back by 1 base and 1 base, the V and J ends lie 11 bases apart. For CDR1 and CDR2, the germline V gene lists SGHDT and YYEEEE. The CDR3 covers 15 residues, taking in both the cysteine and the phenylalanine. Only CDR3 DNA is held: 45 bases, read in frame from base 1. Enrolling through a virtual design, the prospective study's participants ranged in age from roughly 18 to 100 years and lived across 20 to 30 United States geographic areas. In the prospective study, cohorts were assigned on the basis of participant-reported clinical history obtained from a screening survey and a study questionnaire. Recovered participants in ImmuneRACE Cohort 3 were defined as having two consecutive negative NP/OP PCR tests, clearance from a healthcare professional, or resolution of symptoms. In the prospective study, mobile phlebotomists collected whole blood, serum and a nasopharyngeal or oropharyngeal swab from each participant. Additional blood draws and questionnaires over an approximately two-month period could optionally be provided by prospective study participants. Before DNA extraction, blood samples from the prospective study were shipped at room temperature or frozen.

TCRbeta CDR3 regions were amplified from genomic DNA using the immunoSEQ Assay, a bias-controlled multiplex PCR. Regarding the original processing steps: Nucleated cell counts per sample were estimated from amplification of reference gene primers within the assay. Sequence reads were collapsed and filtered to measure the absolute abundance of every unique TCRbeta CDR3 rearrangement. For each sample, productive Simpson clonality was calculated by taking the square root of Simpson's diversity index across productive rearrangements. The source is immuneACCESS, and TCRdb retained only in-frame sequences with V and J called. Part of the clones is not carried over; for the studies checked, unresolved V genes explain less than half of this, and the remainder is unexplained. From that table come the V and J calls and clone size; the DNA was used to work out D and trimming. The sample table records around 450,000 clones; roughly 87% of these occur just once. Roughly 0.7% of the sample belongs to the ten largest clones.

This clone was found a few times. Its specific antigen is unknown. No per-base quality is available; no much larger clone lies one base away. The chain joins TRBV5-6 to TRBJ1-1; tentative D gene TRBD1, with 5 bases matching. The origin of this receptor is a young woman who had recovered from COVID-19. The material sequenced was PBMCs or T cells enriched from blood (not recorded which). For the CDR3, the sequence is CASSLTRVQNTEAFF. The bases read TGTGCCAGCAGCTTGACCAGGGTGCAGAACACTGAAGCTTTCTTT.